Below are 20 T cell receptor beta chains sequenced from a single sample in a study of breast tumors, draining lymph nodes, adjacent tissues. MiXCR was run by TCRdb on the multiplex PCR reads, yielding one entry per CDR3 protein. The sample includes approximately 37,000 distinct CDR3 sequences, 35% to 40% of them seen just once. Sample: breast tumor tissue. These receptors were obtained from a female donor with breast cancer. Some clones in this sample may be carry-over from other donors' samples.

This clonotype was picked up many times. J is TRBJ2-3 and V is TRBV5-1; 9 bases are shared with TRBD1. CDR3 size: 14 residues. After removal of 6 bases from V and 2 bases from J, the junction contained 4 bases not matched to a gene. Germline V gene lookup returns CDR1 SGHRS and CDR2 YFSETQ. In nucleotides, the CDR3 is TGCGCCAGCAACGACAGGGGGGTCACAGATACGCAGTATTTT. This sequence encodes CASNDRGVTDTQYF.

The chain carries TRBV2 and TRBJ2-5; maybe TRBD2 (5 bases). Per the germline V gene, CDR1 is SNHLY and CDR2 is FYNNEI. V lost 5 bases and J lost 7, with 8 bases in between. CDR3 size: 11 residues. For the CDR3, the DNA is TGTGCCAGCAGTCTAGGAGGGACCCAGTACTTC. Residues: CASSLGGTQYF.

This clonotype appeared a few times. The chain uses TRBV30 and TRBJ2-7; 10 bases line up with TRBD1. The germline CDR1 and CDR2 sequences are GTSNPN and SVGIG (reference sequence). CDR3 length equals 14 residues. Trimming removed 2 bases from V and 9 bases from J; junction bases left unmatched: 10. The DNA of the CDR3 is TGTGCCTGGAGTCCCGGGACAGGGGCGTTCGTGCAGTACTTC. Translated, it gives CAWSPGTGAFVQYF.

This clonotype was observed once. DNA for the CDR3: TGCAGTGCCGATAAGCGGGAGCCAACCACAGATACGCAGTATTTT. Its translation: CSADKREPTTDTQYF. The rearrangement links TRBV20-1 to TRBJ2-3, with TRBD2 matching 8 bases. V gave up 6 bases and J gave up 2 bases; unmatched junction bases: 10. From germline, CDR1 is DFQATT and CDR2 SNEGSKA (reference sequence). The CDR3 totals 15 residues.

This clonotype showed up just once. The gene calls are TRBV6-2 or TRBV6-3 and TRBJ2-7; D possibly corresponds to TRBD1 (6 bases). V was shortened by 7 bases and J by 5 bases, with 15 bases between the two germline ends. The CDR3 has 13 residues. Germline CDR1 is MNHEY and CDR2 is SVGEGT. The CDR3 bases are TGTGCCAGCAACGTTCAGGGGTACGACGAGCAGTACTTC. Its protein is CASNVQGYDEQYF.

At least ten counts were recorded for this clonotype. The J gene is TRBJ2-1, the V gene TRBV7-2, with a possible D match to TRBD1 (6 bases). CDR3 length: 12 residues. Germline lookup yields CDR1 SGHTA and CDR2 FQGNSA. The germline V and J ends were trimmed by 6 bases and 6 bases, with 9 bases remaining between them. CDR3 sequence (DNA): TGTGCCAGCAGGGGGGACACCAATGAGCAGTTCTTC. Its translation is CASRGDTNEQFF.

There are many counts of this clonotype. The V call is TRBV6-2 or TRBV6-3, the J call TRBJ2-7; D unresolved. This CDR3 comprises 11 residues. CDR1 and CDR2 from the germline V gene are MNHEY and SVGEGT. The V gene lost 6 bases and the J gene lost 6 bases, with 9 bases spanning the gap. CDR3 in amino acids: CASRDGIEQYF. CDR3 nucleotides: TGTGCCAGCAGGGACGGAATCGAGCAGTACTTC.

On this clonotype itself: One junction end does not reproduce the germline sequence, and a read error may be involved. The chain links TRBV3-1 to TRBJ2-7; the match to TRBD2 covers 12 bases. This CDR3 is 15 amino acids long. Looked up from germline, CDR1 is LGHDT and CDR2 is YNNKEL (reference sequence). The CDR3 is CAGSQLAGGPYEQYF. The CDR3 bases are TGTGCCGGCAGCCAGCTAGCGGGAGGGCCTTACGAGCAGTACTTC.

This clonotype was observed many times. The chain combines TRBV6-5 with TRBJ2-7; 10 positions match TRBD1. This CDR3 has 17 amino acids. Germline assignment: CDR1 MNHEY and CDR2 SVGAGI. The trim removed 6 bases at V and 5 bases at J, leaving 16 bases unmatched. The CDR3 is CASSRRSGTGASHEQYF. DNA of the CDR3: TGTGCCAGCAGCCGCAGGTCCGGGACAGGGGCCTCTCACGAGCAGTACTTC.

This chain links TRBV7-9 with TRBJ2-5; D is possibly TRBD1 (5 bases). Germline values: CDR1 SEHNR, CDR2 FQNEAQ (reference sequence). The CDR3 consists of 14 residues. Trimming took off 8 bases at V and 5 bases at J, with 18 bases between the two ends. The CDR3 bases are TGTGCCAGCCAAGGGAAGGGGCCAAGGGAGACCCAGTACTTC. This translates into CASQGKGPRETQYF.

Worth noting for this clonotype: It may be a read error: a sequence one base away is much more abundant. The CDR3 bases are TGTGCCAGCAGCTTCATCGCTAGCAGTTACGAGCAGTACTTC. The encoded protein is CASSFIASSYEQYF. The chain combines TRBV7-9 with TRBJ2-7; TRBD2 is a possible D gene (5 bases). With 3 bases removed from V and 4 bases from J, the gap between germline ends came to 13 bases. Germline V gene data show CDR1 as SEHNR and CDR2 as FQNEAQ (reference sequence). The CDR3 is 14 residues long. The variable domain in full, completed from reference TRBV7-9 and TRBJ2-7, reads DTGVSQNPRHKITKRGQNVTFRCDPISEHNRLYWYRQTLGQGPEFLTYFQNEAQLEKSRLLSDRFSAERPKGSFSTLEIQRTEQGDSAMYLCASSFIASSYEQYFGPGTRLTVT.

This clonotype showed up many times. The chain joins TRBV5-1 to TRBJ2-1; 7 bases map to TRBD1. Germline-derived CDR1 and CDR2 are SGHRS and YFSETQ. V lost 6 bases and J lost 2; bases outside the gene matches: 5. This CDR3 has 14 residues. CDR3 amino acids: CASTQGQPYNEQFF. DNA of the CDR3: TGCGCCAGCACCCAGGGACAGCCCTACAATGAGCAGTTCTTC.

Worth noting for this clonotype: Because the CDR3 is missing its conserved closing phenylalanine or tryptophan, this is likely a read error. The chain has TRBV30 and TRBJ1-6; tentative D call: TRBD1 (5 bases). Looked up from germline, CDR1 is GTSNPN and CDR2 is SVGIG (reference sequence). The CDR3 totals 13 residues. With 1 base removed from V and 6 bases from J, the gap between germline ends came to 7 bases. Here the CDR3 DNA reads TGTGCCTGGAGTGGGCAGGGTAATTCACCCCTCCACTCT. It yields the protein CAWSGQGNSPLHS.

This sequence joins TRBV12-3 or TRBV12-4 and TRBJ2-7; 12 bases match TRBD2. J gave up 3 bases and V 5 bases, and 11 bases lay outside the gene matches. CDR3 length: 17 amino acids. CDR3 amino acids: CASSKMQGLAGLYEQYF. CDR3 coding DNA: TGTGCCAGCAGTAAAATGCAGGGACTAGCGGGTCTCTACGAGCAGTACTTC.

This clonotype was recorded only once. This may be a read error, as it is one base from a much larger clone. This rearrangement joins TRBV7-3 to TRBJ2-3; 10 nucleotides line up with TRBD2. The CDR3 covers 15 residues. Losses at the gene ends were 5 bases for V and 4 bases for J; bases not matched to a gene: 6. Germline V gives CDR1 SGHTA, CDR2 FQGTGA. The CDR3 region has the DNA TGTGCCAGCAGCCGGGCTAGCGGGAGTTCAGATACGCAGTATTTT. Translating it yields CASSRASGSSDTQYF.

This clonotype came up once. CDR3 sequence reads: CSARIADPQYF. The CDR3 nucleotides read TGCAGTGCTAGGATAGCGGACCCGCAGTATTTT. V is TRBV20-1 and J is TRBJ2-3; maybe TRBD2 (6 bases). Germline CDR1 reads DFQATT; CDR2 reads SNEGSKA (reference sequence). The CDR3 runs 11 residues. V lost 3 bases, J lost 10 bases, and 11 bases lay in between.

This clonotype was picked up many times. The V and J genes are TRBV5-1 and TRBJ2-1; D is ambiguous. CDR3 size: 15 residues. Germline V gives CDR1 SGHRS, CDR2 YFSETQ. The germline V and J ends were trimmed by 4 bases and 5 bases, with 16 bases remaining between them. CDR3 DNA: TGCGCCAGCAGCCGGGTCCAAGTAAGAGACAATGAGCAGTTCTTC. It codes for CASSRVQVRDNEQFF.

As for this clonotype: The conserved phenylalanine or tryptophan is not found at the CDR3 terminus, so this likely reflects a read error. This chain uses TRBV11-3 with TRBJ1-2; 10 nucleotides line up with TRBD1. The germline gives CDR1 SGHNT, CDR2 YENEEA. The CDR3 is made up of 13 amino acids. V gave up 4 bases and J gave up 4 bases; unmatched junction bases: 0. CDR3 DNA: TGTGCCAGCAGCTGGACAGGGGGCTATGGCTACACCTCC. Protein sequence: CASSWTGGYGYTS.

The rearrangement joins TRBV11-2 to TRBJ2-3, with TRBD2 matching over 7 bases. CDR1 and CDR2 (germline): SGHAT, FQNNGV. V gave up 5 bases and J gave up 2 bases; unmatched junction bases: 10. The CDR3 is made up of 16 amino acids. The CDR3 loop reads CASSPPGLPITDTQYF. The CDR3 nucleotides read TGTGCCAGCAGCCCGCCGGGACTACCGATCACAGATACGCAGTATTTT.

Many counts were recorded for this clonotype. One end of the junction does not line up with germline, which may come from a read error. The rearrangement uses TRBV7-2 and TRBJ2-3, with D maybe TRBD2 (7 bases). Germline CDR1 reads SGHTA; CDR2 reads FQGNSA. This CDR3 comprises 13 residues. In DNA form, the CDR3 reads TGTGCCAGCAGTTTAGGGGGGGCAGATACGCAGTATTTT. Its protein is CASSLGGADTQYF.